Sequencing of this TCR beta chain was carried out in a study of T cell responses to AZD1222 COVID-19 vaccine. General observations from the study: Vaccine-associated CD4 TCRs ranged over spike, dominating at 160-218 and 743-854.

Produced via immunoSEQ multiplex PCR; TCRdb's table is partial and in-frame only. The sample holds roughly 170,000 clones, almost 90% seen once. This clone was seen only a few times. Its antigen remains unknown. The CDR3 length is 15 residues. Trimming took 2 bases from V and 3 from J, leaving 11 bases between them. CDR1 and CDR2 (germline): MNHNS, SASEGT. This TCR derives from an adult in good health. This material consisted of peripheral blood, taken on day 0 of AZD1222 vaccination. The chain carries TRBV6-1 and TRBJ1-3; D is uncertain. The CDR3 here is CASSERADLGNTIYF. CDR3 coding DNA: TGTGCCAGCAGTGAAAGGGCCGACCTTGGAAACACCATATATTTT.